The rows below give T cell receptor beta chains drawn from one sample of a study of graft-versus-host responses after intestinal transplantation. TCRdb's copy holds only in-frame clones and misses some; the assay was immunoSEQ multiplex PCR. Here the sample spans under 150,000 clones, approximately 95% being singletons. Antigens of these TCRs are unknown. This specimen was unstimulated CD4+ T cells sorted from spleen or lymph node cells, taken before intestinal transplant. These receptors all stem from a human donor who received an intestinal transplant. Each CDR3 is given without its conserved first and last residue.

ASRPGTGEEKLF	TRBV6-1	TRBJ1-4
ASTMDRGLGGEQY	TRBV6-5	TRBJ2-7
ASSPYSLDEQY	TRBV19	TRBJ2-7
ASSFGQAKNIQY	TRBV5-1	TRBJ2-4
ASSTPTSGGGYEQY	TRBV5-1	TRBJ2-7
ASSPDRITGELF	TRBV18	TRBJ2-2
ASRRDGLNTEAF	TRBV6-5	TRBJ1-1
ASSVGVQTGNTIY	TRBV9	TRBJ1-3
ASSVGFYEQY	TRBV2	TRBJ2-7
ASSQGGTGLTNTEAF	TRBV4-1	TRBJ1-1
ASMVPHSSYNEQF	TRBV10-2	TRBJ2-1
ASSSSGRPRQY	TRBV7-6	TRBJ2-7
ASAAYGYT	TRBV28	TRBJ1-2
ASSPDGYEQY	TRBV19	TRBJ2-7
ATSRGRGTEAF	TRBV15	TRBJ1-1
ARGRQGAEAF	TRBV25-1	TRBJ1-1
AGDVSGTGTDTQY	TRBV2	TRBJ2-3
ASSGTGTGNTIY	TRBV9	TRBJ1-3
ASSYQGQGGGNTIY	TRBV6-5	TRBJ1-3
ASSPRGPGGYT	TRBV13	TRBJ1-2
ASLGDNTEAF	TRBV18	TRBJ1-1
ASSYSGPNTGELF	TRBV6-5	TRBJ2-2
ASSLAYEQY	TRBV2	TRBJ2-7
ASSPDGLNTEAF	TRBV2	TRBJ1-1
ASSPGIPYEQY	TRBV19	TRBJ2-7
ASSSVDRRGGYT	TRBV27	TRBJ1-2
ASSQDPDGGGETQY	TRBV4-2	TRBJ2-5
ASSIILGPANQPQH	TRBV19	TRBJ1-5
ASSQTGRGETQY	TRBV7-2	TRBJ2-5
ASRRGGRTEETQY	TRBV5-4	TRBJ2-5
ASSLAGGITDTQY	TRBV5-4	TRBJ2-3
ASRERGTEAF	TRBV5-1	TRBJ1-1
ASSFDRGLTYEQY	TRBV6-5	TRBJ2-7
ASSYQRFNEKLF	TRBV27	TRBJ1-4
ASSPDSDVGSNYGYT	TRBV4-2	TRBJ1-2
ASSQGTDTQY	TRBV18	TRBJ2-3
ASSLLAGVEQF	TRBV7-9	TRBJ2-1
ASITVRGRQPQH	TRBV6-1	TRBJ1-5
ASTPDTAGGGGYT	TRBV6-5	TRBJ1-2
ASSPGQGLGTQY	TRBV14	TRBJ2-5
ASSEGLAQF	TRBV2	TRBJ2-1
ATYEQY	TRBV9	TRBJ2-7
ASSYSPAGNQPQH	TRBV6-5	TRBJ1-5
ASSPPRGSSYGYT	TRBV5-6	TRBJ1-2
ASSFHDRVEQY	TRBV28	TRBJ2-7
ASSFLGTGELF	TRBV5-1	TRBJ2-2
ASSLSGTSGSHEQY	TRBV19	TRBJ2-7
ASSMSGAYGYT	TRBV19	TRBJ1-2
ASRSAGQGETQY	TRBV7-9	TRBJ2-5
ASSSPSGSSDEQF	TRBV27	TRBJ2-1
ASCLSGMSETQY	TRBV6-1	TRBJ2-5
AISGGGYEQY	TRBV10-3	TRBJ2-7
ASSLVLPEQY	TRBV5-1	TRBJ2-7